These 22 T cell receptor beta chains originate from one sample sequenced in a study of blood T cells in healthy people across ages. A J-beta primer mix and a sample-barcoded 5' primer were used in a second PCR of roughly 7 to 12 cycles. Using its own MiXCR run on the 5' RACE reads, TCRdb lists one record per CDR3 protein. The data show around 1.7 million distinct CDR3 sequences, with approximately 28% seen just once and 7.7% held by the top ten. The sequencing input was blood. The receptors were sampled from a woman aged 30 to 39 in good health.

This clonotype appeared a few times. The chain has TRBV5-1 and TRBJ2-7; D perhaps matches TRBD2 (7 bases). This CDR3 has 16 amino acids. Trimming took 3 bases from V and 0 from J, leaving 16 bases between them. The germline V gene encodes CDR1 SGHRS and CDR2 YFSETQ. Here the CDR3 DNA reads TGCGCCAGCAGCTCACTCGGGGGGCCGAGCTCCTACGAGCAGTACTTC. Its protein product is CASSSLGGPSSYEQYF.

This clonotype was observed a few times. This chain connects TRBV18 to TRBJ2-6; D is uncertain. The germline gives CDR1 KGHSH, CDR2 LQKENI. CDR3 length: 21 residues. Trimming pared 3 bases from V and 2 bases from J, leaving 26 bases between. CDR3 sequence reads: CASSPLSVGRSTLPGANVLTF. The CDR3 DNA follows: TGTGCCAGCTCACCGCTGTCCGTCGGCAGATCTACCTTACCTGGGGCCAACGTCCTGACTTTC.

This clonotype was seen ten or more times. V gene TRBV29-1 combines with J gene TRBJ2-3; 9 bases align to TRBD2. There are 14 residues in the CDR3. Per the germline V gene, CDR1 is SQVTM and CDR2 is ANQGSEA. J gave up 3 bases and V 4 bases, and 5 bases lay outside the gene matches. The DNA for the CDR3 is TGCAGCGTTGTAAGAGCGGGGGGTACAGATACGCAGTATTTT. It yields the protein CSVVRAGGTDTQYF.

This clonotype was counted at least ten times. The DNA of the CDR3 is TGCAGCGTTGAATACGACAGAGACTATGGCTACACCTTC. Its translation is CSVEYDRDYGYTF. The chain carries TRBV29-1 and TRBJ1-2; D is possibly TRBD1 (5 bases). Trimming cost V 2 bases and J 3 bases, with 10 bases left between them. This CDR3 contains 13 residues. Germline V gene data show CDR1 as SQVTM and CDR2 as ANQGSEA.

This clonotype was detected many times. The CDR3 nucleotides read TGCAGCGTTGACTTGGGACGAAAGGTCGACGAGCAGTACTTC. Its protein product is CSVDLGRKVDEQYF. V and J are TRBV29-1 and TRBJ2-7, with D possibly being TRBD1 or TRBD2 (5 bases each). The CDR3 is made up of 14 amino acids. V lost 3 bases to trimming and J lost 5 bases, with 17 bases between them. From germline, CDR1 is SQVTM and CDR2 ANQGSEA.

This clonotype was counted a few times. The gene calls are TRBV20-1 and TRBJ2-4, with 9 bases fitting TRBD2. The closer fit of TRBJ2-7 to the DNA end suggests the J call may be wrong. Germline V gene sequence: CDR1 DFQATT, CDR2 SNEGSKA (reference sequence). This CDR3 has 14 residues. The CDR3 nucleotides read TGCAGTTCTAAACTAGCGGGTAGATTTGACGAGCAGTACTTC. Translation: CSSKLAGRFDEQYF.

This clonotype was seen a handful of times. The chain has TRBV28 and TRBJ2-1; tentative D call: TRBD1 (5 bases). CDR3 length: 16 residues. Germline CDR1 reads MDHEN; CDR2 reads SYDVKM. V was trimmed by 4 bases and J by 7 bases, leaving 20 bases between them. CDR3 residues: CASSSFDSPDKNEQFF. The CDR3 DNA follows: TGTGCCAGCAGTTCCTTCGACAGTCCAGATAAGAATGAGCAGTTCTTC.

This clonotype was picked up a small number of times. This chain uses TRBV4-3 with TRBJ1-1, with D possibly being TRBD1 (6 bases). The CDR3 is 16 amino acids. The germline V gene encodes CDR1 LGHNA and CDR2 YSLEER. V gave up 4 bases and J gave up 0 bases, with 15 bases separating them. The CDR3 loop is CASSLGSGAMNTEAFF. CDR3 nucleotide sequence: TGCGCCAGCAGCCTGGGGTCAGGGGCGATGAACACTGAAGCTTTCTTT.

The chain combines TRBV5-1 with TRBJ2-3; tentatively, D is TRBD1 (5 bases). This CDR3 has 15 residues. Trimming stripped 4 bases from V and 2 bases from J, with 14 bases between. The germline CDR1 and CDR2 sequences are SGHRS and YFSETQ. The CDR3, as DNA: TGCGCCAGCAGCGACCGGGCCAGGGCCACAGATACGCAGTATTTT. It translates to CASSDRARATDTQYF.

At least ten counts were recorded for this clonotype. The chain joins TRBV5-1 to TRBJ2-7; 8 bases line up with TRBD2. The germline CDR1 and CDR2 sequences are SGHRS and YFSETQ. CDR3 length equals 15 residues. The V and J ends lost 4 bases and 3 bases, in that order; junction bases with no gene match: 9. The CDR3 loop reads CASSPLAGNHYEQYF. DNA for the CDR3: TGCGCCAGCAGCCCTCTAGCGGGCAATCACTACGAGCAGTACTTC.

The rearrangement links TRBV5-1 to TRBJ2-7; D might be TRBD1 or TRBD2, each matching 5 bases. CDR1 and CDR2 from the germline V gene are SGHRS and YFSETQ. V was cut by 0 bases and J by 1 base, with 14 bases left in between. The CDR3 has 16 residues. The CDR3 sequence: CASSLGLQGPSYEQYF. Here the CDR3 DNA reads TGCGCCAGCAGCTTGGGTTTGCAGGGACCTTCCTACGAGCAGTACTTC.

This clonotype was picked up a small number of times. The gene calls are TRBV5-1 and TRBJ1-1, with 9 nucleotides matching TRBD1. The CDR3 loop spans 15 amino acids. V lost 1 base and J lost 5; bases outside the gene matches: 6. Germline V gene sequence: CDR1 SGHRS, CDR2 YFSETQ. The CDR3, as DNA: TGCGCCAGCAGCTTGCAACAGGGGGCTAGGACTGAAGCTTTCTTT. Encoded protein: CASSLQQGARTEAFF.

The table lists this clonotype with a few counts. The chain couples TRBV18 to TRBJ2-5, with 8 bases aligning to TRBD2. V was pared by 3 bases and J by 4 bases, with 7 bases of the junction left unmatched. The CDR3 is made up of 15 amino acids. Per germline, CDR1 KGHSH and CDR2 LQKENI. CDR3: CASSPGLGGAETQYF. The CDR3 DNA reads as TGTGCCAGCTCACCGGGACTAGGCGGGGCAGAGACCCAGTACTTC. Full variable domain (remainder filled in from reference TRBV18 and TRBJ2-5): NAGVMQNPRHLVRRRGQEARLRCSPMKGHSHVYWYRQLPEEGLKFMVYLQKENIIDESGMPKERFSAEFPKEGPSILRIQQVVRGDSAAYFCASSPGLGGAETQYFGPGTRLLVL.

There are many counts of this clonotype. The chain carries TRBV20-1 and TRBJ2-1; 11 nucleotides align to TRBD2. Trimming cost V 5 bases and J 8 bases; bases outside gene matches: 11. This CDR3 spans 15 amino acids. Germline lookup yields CDR1 DFQATT and CDR2 SNEGSKA (reference sequence). As DNA, the CDR3 is TGCAGTGCTCGCGATGGTCTAGCGGGGGGATATGAGCAGTTCTTC. This translates into CSARDGLAGGYEQFF.

As regards this clonotype: A much bigger clone sits one base away, suggesting this may be a read error. This sequence joins TRBV6-5 and TRBJ2-7; 8 nucleotides match TRBD1. CDR3 size: 16 residues. Germline assignment: CDR1 MNHEY and CDR2 SVGAGI. The J segment lost 7 bases and the V segment lost 6 bases, leaving 17 bases of the junction unmatched. This chain's CDR3 is CASSPLGQVGDNEQYF. CDR3 sequence (DNA): TGTGCCAGCAGCCCGCTGGGACAGGTAGGAGACAATGAGCAGTACTTC.

This clonotype was observed at least ten times. This chain connects TRBV5-1 to TRBJ2-5; the D gene is possibly TRBD2 (6 bases). The CDR3 contains 14 residues. With 4 bases removed from V and 4 bases from J, the gap between germline ends came to 14 bases. Germline V gene lookup returns CDR1 SGHRS and CDR2 YFSETQ. The CDR3, as DNA: TGCGCCAGCAGCACCGGGGAGGCAGGAGAGACCCAGTACTTC. Its protein is CASSTGEAGETQYF.

Concerning this clonotype itself: This sequence may be a read error, since a much larger clone differs from it by one base. This chain connects TRBV20-1 to TRBJ2-1; D call uncertain. The CDR3 consists of 14 residues. CDR1 is DFQATT, CDR2 SNEGSKA, per germline (reference sequence). CDR3 loop: CSARANYNDNGQFF. The CDR3 DNA follows: TGCAGTGCTAGAGCAAACTACAACGACAATGGGCAGTTCTTC.

This chain joins TRBV27 and TRBJ2-4; possibly TRBD2 for D (5 bases). The V gene's germline CDR1 is MNHEY and CDR2 SMNVEV (reference sequence). Between the trimmed V and J ends, which lost 7 bases and 11 bases, there was a span of 12 bases. The CDR3 extends over 11 amino acids. CDR3 nucleotide sequence: TGTGCCAGCAACCTCGAGGGTTTTCAGTACTTC. This gives the protein CASNLEGFQYF.

This rearrangement joins TRBV9 to TRBJ2-3; 9 bases are a match to TRBD2. Germline V gene lookup returns CDR1 SGDLS and CDR2 YYNGEE. This CDR3 has 15 residues. The junction had 9 bases not matched to a gene; V was cut back by 4 bases and J by 6 bases. CDR3 loop: CASSSQIGLADTQYF. The CDR3 DNA sequence: TGTGCCAGCAGCTCACAAATCGGACTAGCGGATACGCAGTATTTT.

This clonotype was seen a handful of times. This rearrangement joins TRBV28 to TRBJ2-1; TRBD1 agrees at 8 bases. V shed 6 bases, J shed 10 bases, and the junction held 17 bases outside the gene matches. The CDR3 is 16 amino acids. Germline CDR1 is MDHEN and CDR2 is SYDVKM. CDR3 protein: CASSPPQGAQKREQFF. The CDR3, as DNA: TGTGCCAGCAGCCCACCCCAGGGGGCCCAAAAGAGGGAGCAGTTCTTC. The complete variable domain, with remaining parts taken from reference TRBV28 and TRBJ2-1, reads DVKVTQSSRYLVKRTGEKVFLECVQDMDHENMFWYRQDPGLGLRLIYFSYDVKMKEKGDIPEGYSVSREKKERFSLILESASTNQTSMYLCASSPPQGAQKREQFFGPGTRLTVL.

This clonotype came up a few times. The V and J genes are TRBV3-1 and TRBJ2-3; D unclear. Germline V CDR1 and CDR2: LGHDT, YNNKEL (reference sequence). The CDR3 sequence is 15 residues long. Trimming pared 3 bases from V and 2 bases from J, leaving 12 bases between. The CDR3 DNA sequence: TGTGCCAGCAGCCAGGCCTCTGCTTTCACAGATACGCAGTATTTT. It encodes CASSQASAFTDTQYF.

This clonotype was counted a few times. Germline is not matched at one junction end, which may reflect a read error. CDR3 DNA sequence: TGCATTGTCTCCCCGTTCTACGAGCGGTACTTC. It yields the protein CIVSPFYERYF. The chain links TRBV29-1 to TRBJ2-7; no firm D call. Germline V gives CDR1 SQVTM, CDR2 ANQGSEA. The CDR3 totals 11 residues.